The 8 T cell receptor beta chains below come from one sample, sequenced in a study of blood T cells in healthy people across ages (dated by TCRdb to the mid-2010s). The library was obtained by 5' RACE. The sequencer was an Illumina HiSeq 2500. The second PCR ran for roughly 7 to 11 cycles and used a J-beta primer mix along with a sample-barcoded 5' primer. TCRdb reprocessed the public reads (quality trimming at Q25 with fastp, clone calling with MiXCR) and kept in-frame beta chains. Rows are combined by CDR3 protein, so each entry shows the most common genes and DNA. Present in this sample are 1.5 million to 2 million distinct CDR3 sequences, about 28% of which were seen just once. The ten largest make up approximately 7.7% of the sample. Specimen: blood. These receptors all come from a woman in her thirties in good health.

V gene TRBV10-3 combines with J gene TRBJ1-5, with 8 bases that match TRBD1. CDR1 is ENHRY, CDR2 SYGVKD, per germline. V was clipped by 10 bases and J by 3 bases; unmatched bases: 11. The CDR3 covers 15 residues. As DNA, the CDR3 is TGTGCCACTGCGAGGACAGGGCGTGACAATCAGCCCCAGCATTTT. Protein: CATARTGRDNQPQHF.

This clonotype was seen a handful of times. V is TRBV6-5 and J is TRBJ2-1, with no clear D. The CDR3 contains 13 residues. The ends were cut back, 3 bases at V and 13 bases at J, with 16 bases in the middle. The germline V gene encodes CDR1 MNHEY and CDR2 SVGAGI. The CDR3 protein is CASSYFGGETQFF. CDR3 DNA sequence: TGTGCCAGCAGTTATTTCGGTGGAGAGACCCAGTTCTTC.

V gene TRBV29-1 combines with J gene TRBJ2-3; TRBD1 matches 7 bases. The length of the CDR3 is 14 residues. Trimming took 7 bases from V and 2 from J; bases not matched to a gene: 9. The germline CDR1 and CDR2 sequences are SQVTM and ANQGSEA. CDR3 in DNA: TGCAGCGCCTTGCGACAGGGAATCACAGATACGCAGTATTTT. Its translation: CSALRQGITDTQYF.

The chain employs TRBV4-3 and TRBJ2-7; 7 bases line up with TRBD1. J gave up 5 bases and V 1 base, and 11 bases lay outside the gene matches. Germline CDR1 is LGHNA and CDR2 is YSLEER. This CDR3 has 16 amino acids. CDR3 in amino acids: CASSQGLDRVGDEQYF. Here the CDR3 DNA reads TGCGCCAGCAGCCAAGGACTTGACAGGGTGGGCGACGAGCAGTACTTC.

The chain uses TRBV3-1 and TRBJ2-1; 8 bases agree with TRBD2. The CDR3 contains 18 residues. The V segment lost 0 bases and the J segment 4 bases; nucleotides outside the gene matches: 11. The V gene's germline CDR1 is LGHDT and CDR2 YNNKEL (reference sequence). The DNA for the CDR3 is TGTGCCAGCAGCCAAGATCGGGCTCGGGGGGGCTCATACAATGAGCAGTTCTTC. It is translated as CASSQDRARGGSYNEQFF.

This CDR3 reads CATTYSGGPGDTQYF. The CDR3 DNA reads TGTGCCACGACGTATAGCGGGGGGCCGGGAGATACGCAGTATTTT. The genes are TRBV5-6 and TRBJ2-3; TRBD2 matches 10 bases. Germline values: CDR1 SGHDT, CDR2 YYEEEE. The J segment lost 5 bases and the V segment lost 9 bases, leaving 12 bases of the junction unmatched. This CDR3 region has 15 residues.

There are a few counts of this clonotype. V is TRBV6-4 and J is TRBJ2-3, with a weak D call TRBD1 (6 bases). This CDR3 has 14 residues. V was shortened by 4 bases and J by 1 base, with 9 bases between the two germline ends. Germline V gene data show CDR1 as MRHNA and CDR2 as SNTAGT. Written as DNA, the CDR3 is TGTGCCAGCAGTGTTAGGACAGGCACAGATACGCAGTATTTT. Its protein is CASSVRTGTDTQYF.

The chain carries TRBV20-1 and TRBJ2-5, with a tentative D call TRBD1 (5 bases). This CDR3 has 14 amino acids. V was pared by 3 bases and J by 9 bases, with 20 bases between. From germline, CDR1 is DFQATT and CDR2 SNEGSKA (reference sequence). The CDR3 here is CSARRLADQGAQYF. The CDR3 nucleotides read TGCAGTGCTAGGAGGCTGGCGGACCAAGGGGCCCAGTACTTC.